This T cell receptor (beta chain) derives from a study of blood T cell repertoires in COVID-19. The CDR3 is made up of 17 amino acids. Germline CDR1 and CDR2: SGHTA and FQGNSA. J lost 6 bases, V lost 0 bases, and 10 bases had no gene match. Clones were read by immunoSEQ multiplex PCR, and TCRdb kept only the in-frame ones, dropping some. The sample has over 350,000 clones, approximately 93% seen once. The study recruited people aged roughly 18 to 100 years across approximately 25 US areas. This TCR was recovered from a woman aged 35 to 49 who had been exposed to COVID-19. The chain couples TRBV7-2 to TRBJ2-7, with 11 bases matching TRBD2. The sample consisted of PBMCs or T cells enriched from blood (not recorded which). The CDR3 reads CASSLAGSGGAHSEQYF. The DNA for the CDR3 is TGTGCCAGCAGCTTAGCAGGTAGCGGGGGGGCCCATTCCGAGCAGTACTTC.